The 9 T cell receptor beta chains in this list originate from one sample, sequenced in a study of regulatory T cells in long-lasting Graves disease. Arm-PCR of CDR3 regions and iRepertoire HTBI primers were the basis on which TCR beta libraries were built. A single record per CDR3 protein comes from TCRdb applying MiXCR to the multiplex PCR reads. The top ten clones hold less than 45% of a sample with approximately 300,000 distinct CDR3 sequences, 18% of them seen once. Time point indicated: newly diagnosed GD, antithyroid drugs for less than 3 months. TCR sequences were obtained from RNA taken from PBMCs. The starting material was peripheral blood mononuclear cells (PBMCs), obtained at new diagnosis, from a patient treated with antithyroid drugs. The receptor source for this set is a female donor with Graves disease.

Many counts were recorded for this clonotype. CDR3 in amino acids: CASRRGPVGEQYF. CDR3 sequence (DNA): TGTGCCAGCAGGAGGGGGCCGGTGGGGGAGCAGTACTTC. V gene TRBV2 combines with J gene TRBJ2-7, with TRBD1 matching 7 bases. The V segment lost 6 bases and the J segment 7 bases; nucleotides outside the gene matches: 9. The CDR3 runs 13 residues. From germline, CDR1 is SNHLY and CDR2 FYNNEI.

This clonotype came up many times. V gene TRBV6-1 combines with J gene TRBJ2-5; a possible D gene is TRBD1 (6 bases). V lost 2 bases and J lost 11, with 9 bases in between. The V gene's germline CDR1 is MNHNS and CDR2 SASEGT. The CDR3 is 11 residues long. The CDR3 reads CASSEQGPQYF. CDR3 bases: TGTGCCAGCAGTGAACAGGGGCCTCAGTACTTC.

This clonotype was counted at least ten times. V and J are TRBV11-3 and TRBJ2-3, with D possibly being TRBD1 (5 bases). This CDR3 comprises 15 residues. Germline CDR1 reads SGHNT; CDR2 reads YENEEA. The V and J ends lost 6 bases and 4 bases respectively, with 17 bases between them. The CDR3 here is CASSPGRVDPDTQYF. For the CDR3, the DNA is TGTGCCAGCAGTCCTGGCAGGGTGGACCCAGATACGCAGTATTTT.

As regards this clonotype: A much larger clone is a single base away; this may be a read error. The J gene is TRBJ2-1, the V gene TRBV27, with 10 bases aligning to TRBD1. V shed 5 bases and J 10 bases; nucleotides not matched to a gene: 11. This CDR3 is built from 15 residues. CDR1 and CDR2 from the germline V gene are MNHEY and SMNVEV (reference sequence). The CDR3 coding sequence is TGTGCCAGCAGTAACTCCGGGACAGGGGTAGAGGAGCAGTTCTTC. Translating gives CASSNSGTGVEEQFF.

This clonotype occurred many times. This chain links TRBV28 with TRBJ1-1; the D is unclear. CDR1 is MDHEN and CDR2 is SYDVKM in the germline V gene. Trimming took off 3 bases at V and 0 bases at J, with 17 bases between the two ends. The CDR3 is 17 residues long. CDR3 residues: CASSFREISHMNTEAFF. CDR3 nucleotides: TGTGCCAGCAGTTTTCGTGAAATTAGCCACATGAACACTGAAGCTTTCTTT.

The chain links TRBV2 to TRBJ1-1, with 8 bases fitting TRBD1. CDR1 SNHLY and CDR2 FYNNEI come from the germline V gene. V lost 4 bases, J lost 4 bases, and 8 bases stayed unmatched. The CDR3 totals 15 residues. The CDR3 loop reads CASSGITGGGTEAFF. CDR3 in DNA: TGTGCCAGCAGTGGAATTACAGGGGGAGGCACTGAAGCTTTCTTT. The variable domain in full, with the rest retrieved from reference TRBV2 and TRBJ1-1, is EPEVTQTPSHQVTQMGQEVILRCVPISNHLYFYWYRQILGQKVEFLVSFYNNEISEKSEIFDDQFSVERPDGSNFTLKIRSTKLEDSAMYFCASSGITGGGTEAFFGQGTRLTVV.

At least ten counts were recorded for this clonotype. The chain links TRBV6-5 to TRBJ1-5; D not certain. V lost 0 bases and J 4 bases, leaving 7 bases between the germline ends. The CDR3 spans 14 residues. Germline-derived CDR1 and CDR2 are MNHEY and SVGAGI. CDR3: CASSYSDLNQPQHF. DNA for the CDR3: TGTGCCAGCAGTTACTCGGACTTGAATCAGCCCCAGCATTTT.

The chain has TRBV28 and TRBJ2-2, with D perhaps being TRBD1 or TRBD2 (5 bases each). The V gene's germline CDR1 is MDHEN and CDR2 SYDVKM. V dropped 2 bases and J dropped 3 bases, with 13 bases sitting between them. This CDR3 comprises 16 residues. CDR3 coding DNA: TGTGCCAGCAGTTTAGGGGCAGGGACGTACACCGGGGAGCTGTTTTTT. Translated: CASSLGAGTYTGELFF.

Remarks on this clonotype: An end of the junction differs from the germline gene, which may be a read error. This chain uses TRBV6-4 with TRBJ1-5, with 9 bases that match TRBD1. The germline CDR1 and CDR2 sequences are MRHNA and SNTAGT. This CDR3 has 21 amino acids. CDR3: CARSAPSGGTGICSNNQPQHF. The CDR3 region has the DNA TGTGCCAGGAGTGCCCCAAGTGGGGGGACAGGGATTTGTTCGAACAATCAGCCCCAGCATTTT.